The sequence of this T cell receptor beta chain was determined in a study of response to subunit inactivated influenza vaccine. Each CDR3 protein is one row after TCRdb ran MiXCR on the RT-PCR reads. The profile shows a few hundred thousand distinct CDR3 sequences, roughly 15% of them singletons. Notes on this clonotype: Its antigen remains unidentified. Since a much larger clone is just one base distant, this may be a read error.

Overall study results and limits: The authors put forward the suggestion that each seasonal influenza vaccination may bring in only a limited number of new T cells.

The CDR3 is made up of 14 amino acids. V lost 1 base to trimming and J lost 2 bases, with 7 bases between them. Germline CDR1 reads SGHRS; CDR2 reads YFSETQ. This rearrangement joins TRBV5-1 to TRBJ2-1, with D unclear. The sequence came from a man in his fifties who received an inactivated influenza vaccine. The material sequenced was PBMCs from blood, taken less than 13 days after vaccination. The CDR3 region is CASSLNRAYNEQFF. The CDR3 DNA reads TGCGCCAGCAGCTTGAATCGGGCCTACAATGAGCAGTTCTTC. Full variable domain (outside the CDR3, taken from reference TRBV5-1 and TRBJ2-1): KAGVTQTPRYLIKTRGQQVTLSCSPISGHRSVSWYQQTPGQGLQFLFEYFSETQRNKGNFPGRFSGRQFSNSRSEMNVSTLELGDSALYLCASSLNRAYNEQFFGPGTRLTVL.